Below, 27 T cell receptor beta chains from the same sample are listed, as sequenced in a study of shared clonotypes between healthy human individuals. Data came from immunoSEQ multiplex PCR; TCRdb stores just in-frame clones and leaves some out. Of 1.6 million or so clones listed, 98% to 99% are singletons. Sample: naive CD4+ T cells sorted from blood. Indicated subset: CD45RA+ positively selected. The receptor source for this set is a young man in good health.

Notes on this clone: The identical CDR3 is also encoded by other nucleotide sequences in the sample. The chain uses TRBV9 and TRBJ1-2; D is possibly TRBD1 (6 bases). Trimming stripped 0 bases from V and 6 bases from J, with 12 bases between. The CDR3 runs to 14 residues. Germline CDR1 reads SGDLS; CDR2 reads YYNGEE. Here the CDR3 DNA reads TGTGCCAGCAGCGTAGGGCAGGGGTCGGATGGCTACACCTTC. Its translation is CASSVGQGSDGYTF.

This clone was detected once. The chain uses TRBV5-1 and TRBJ2-1; D possibly uses TRBD1 or TRBD2 (5 bases each). The CDR3 spans 13 residues. V lost 6 bases to trimming and J lost 5 bases, with 12 bases between them. Germline CDR1 and CDR2: SGHRS and YFSETQ. The CDR3 loop is CASKVGTNNEQFF. DNA of the CDR3: TGCGCCAGCAAGGTAGGGACCAACAATGAGCAGTTCTTC. Combining the CDR3 with reference TRBV5-1 and TRBJ2-1 gives the whole variable domain KAGVTQTPRYLIKTRGQQVTLSCSPISGHRSVSWYQQTPGQGLQFLFEYFSETQRNKGNFPGRFSGRQFSNSRSEMNVSTLELGDSALYLCASKVGTNNEQFFGPGTRLTVL.

CDR3 in DNA: TGTGCCAGCGCTTTGAGGGATGAGCAGTTCTTC. As protein: CASALRDEQFF. The V and J genes are TRBV7-9 and TRBJ2-1; D is possibly TRBD2 (5 bases). The CDR3 sequence is 11 residues long. Germline CDR1 SEHNR, CDR2 FQNEAQ (reference sequence). Trimming stripped 8 bases from V and 8 bases from J, with 10 bases between.

The chain uses TRBV27 and TRBJ2-3, with D perhaps matching TRBD1 (6 bases). The germline gives CDR1 MNHEY, CDR2 SMNVEV (reference sequence). The germline V and J ends were trimmed by 2 bases and 12 bases, with 12 bases remaining between them. The CDR3 sequence is 12 residues long. CDR3 sequence: CASSLRGHNQYF. The CDR3 bases are TGTGCCAGCAGTTTAAGGGGACACAATCAGTATTTT.

The genes are TRBV5-4 and TRBJ2-7; 9 positions match TRBD2. CDR3 length: 15 residues. Germline trimming cut 0 bases from V and 2 bases from J; bases unmatched to any gene: 3. Germline assignment: CDR1 SGHNT and CDR2 YYREEE (reference sequence). CDR3 DNA: TGTGCCAGCAGCTTGGCGGCGGGAGGGACCTACGAGCAGTACTTC. It translates to CASSLAAGGTYEQYF.

The V and J genes are TRBV18 and TRBJ1-3, with a weak D call TRBD1 (6 bases). The CDR3 covers 16 residues. Trimming removed 0 bases from V and 2 bases from J, with 11 bases in between. Per the germline V gene, CDR1 is KGHSH and CDR2 is LQKENI. The CDR3 reads CASSPPGTGTGNTIYF. The CDR3 DNA sequence: TGTGCCAGCTCACCACCGGGAACAGGGACTGGAAACACCATATATTTT.

The rearrangement joins TRBV18 to TRBJ2-1, with D possibly TRBD1 on 7 matching bases. Germline V CDR1 and CDR2: KGHSH, LQKENI. The ends were cut back, 6 bases at V and 7 bases at J, with 22 bases in the middle. The CDR3 has 16 residues. The CDR3, as DNA: TGTGCCAGCTCCCCTACCACCCCGGCAGGGGGGAATGAGCAGTTCTTC. This translates into CASSPTTPAGGNEQFF.

The chain employs TRBV5-6 and TRBJ1-1, with D perhaps TRBD1 (5 bases). Germline V CDR1 and CDR2: SGHDT, YYEEEE. Trimming cost V 4 bases and J 11 bases, with 27 bases left between them. The CDR3 extends over 16 amino acids. CDR3 amino acids: CASSPSERVRGGVAFF. The CDR3 DNA reads TGTGCCAGCAGCCCCTCCGAGCGGGTCCGAGGAGGGGTGGCTTTCTTT.

The V and J genes are TRBV5-6 and TRBJ1-1; D ambiguous. Trimming stripped 4 bases from V and 5 bases from J, with 27 bases between. Germline V lookup: CDR1 SGHDT, CDR2 YYEEEE. This CDR3 is built from 18 residues. The CDR3 DNA follows: TGTGCCAGCAGCATTAGGTGGTCGGCTTTGCAGTCTAGGACTGAAGCTTTCTTT. Its protein is CASSIRWSALQSRTEAFF.

This chain connects TRBV12-2 to TRBJ1-5; TRBD1, the table's D call, lacks a check against the DNA. TRBV12-2 corresponds to a pseudogene. This CDR3 has 16 residues. CDR3: CASRPRLRDSHQPQHF. The CDR3 nucleotides are TGTGCAAGTCGCCCCCGATTGAGGGACAGTCATCAGCCCCAGCATTTT.

The CDR3 spells CASSWGRGVLDTEAFF. The DNA for the CDR3 is TGCGCCAGCAGCTGGGGCAGGGGTGTTTTGGACACTGAAGCTTTCTTT. The chain employs TRBV5-1 and TRBJ1-1; possibly TRBD1 for D (6 bases). In germline, CDR1 is SGHRS, CDR2 YFSETQ. This CDR3 has 16 residues. The germline V and J ends were trimmed by 3 bases and 3 bases, with 18 bases remaining between them.

V usage is TRBV10-1 and J usage is TRBJ2-3, with 7 nucleotides matching TRBD2. The V gene's germline CDR1 is WNHNN and CDR2 SYGVQD (reference sequence). Trimming at V came to 0 bases and at J to 7 bases, leaving 4 bases not matched to a gene. The CDR3 contains 14 residues. The CDR3 DNA follows: TGCGCCAGCAGTGAGTCTGCGGGGGTCAATACGCAGTATTTT. Translation gives CASSESAGVNTQYF.

The chain links TRBV20-1 to TRBJ1-5; unclear D gene. The ends were cut back, 7 bases at V and 2 bases at J, with 6 bases in the middle. The CDR3 length is 11 residues. CDR1 DFQATT and CDR2 SNEGSKA come from the germline V gene (reference sequence). In DNA form, the CDR3 reads TGCAGTGTTAGGGGCAATCAGCCCCAGCATTTT. Protein: CSVRGNQPQHF.

The gene calls are TRBV29-1 and TRBJ2-1; TRBD2 agrees at 7 bases. J gave up 9 bases and V 3 bases, and 5 bases lay outside the gene matches. The CDR3 length is 12 residues. Germline V lookup: CDR1 SQVTM, CDR2 ANQGSEA. CDR3 amino acids: CSVEGGSREQFF. The CDR3 DNA is TGCAGCGTTGAGGGCGGGAGCCGTGAGCAGTTCTTC.

The chain is built from TRBV5-1 and TRBJ2-1; D tentatively reads TRBD1 or TRBD2 (5 bases each). Trimming cost V 2 bases and J 7 bases, with 13 bases left between them. The CDR3 spans 14 residues. Germline V gene lookup returns CDR1 SGHRS and CDR2 YFSETQ. The CDR3 region is CASSLGTPINEQFF. In DNA form, the CDR3 reads TGCGCCAGCAGCTTAGGGACCCCCATTAATGAGCAGTTCTTC.

The gene calls are TRBV27 and TRBJ2-7; tentatively, D is TRBD2 (5 bases). V gave up 7 bases and J gave up 2 bases, with 21 bases separating them. The germline V gene encodes CDR1 MNHEY and CDR2 SMNVEV (reference sequence). This CDR3 is built from 16 residues. The CDR3 sequence is CASKKNRDSTTYEQYF. DNA of the CDR3: TGTGCCAGCAAAAAGAACCGGGATTCGACGACCTACGAGCAGTACTTC.

The chain combines TRBV19 with TRBJ1-2; D may be TRBD1 (6 bases). The CDR3 has 15 amino acids. The V end lost 4 bases, the J end lost 4 bases, and 16 bases lay between the germline ends. Germline lookup yields CDR1 LNHDA and CDR2 SQIVND (reference sequence). CDR3 in amino acids: CASSRDTLRGYGYTF. The CDR3 DNA follows: TGTGCCAGTAGTAGGGACACTCTCCGGGGCTATGGCTACACCTTC. The whole variable domain, filled in from reference TRBV19 and TRBJ1-2, reads DGGITQSPKYLFRKEGQNVTLSCEQNLNHDAMYWYRQDPGQGLRLIYYSQIVNDFQKGDIAEGYSVSREKKESFPLTVTSAQKNPTAFYLCASSRDTLRGYGYTFGSGTRLTVV.

The chain recombines TRBV19 with TRBJ2-1, with 9 bases that match TRBD2. Trimming removed 6 bases from V and 8 bases from J; junction bases left unmatched: 8. CDR3 size: 14 residues. The germline gives CDR1 LNHDA, CDR2 SQIVND (reference sequence). The CDR3 loop is CASSSASGIYEQFF. CDR3 sequence (DNA): TGTGCCAGTAGCTCGGCTAGCGGGATTTATGAGCAGTTCTTC.

Details on this clone: Other DNA sequences from this sample encode an identical CDR3 as well. The rearrangement joins TRBV2 to TRBJ2-3; D not certain. Trimming cost V 6 bases and J 3 bases, with 4 bases left between them. Per the germline V gene, CDR1 is SNHLY and CDR2 is FYNNEI. This CDR3 spans 11 amino acids. The CDR3 sequence is CASSYTDTQYF. CDR3 DNA sequence: TGTGCCAGCAGCTATACAGATACGCAGTATTTT.

V and J are TRBV9 and TRBJ1-5; D is perhaps TRBD1 (5 bases). This CDR3 has 15 amino acids. Germline V gene sequence: CDR1 SGDLS, CDR2 YYNGEE. Trimming shortened V by 2 bases and J by 1 base, and 10 bases separated the two germline ends. The CDR3 sequence: CASSVGTLSNQPQHF. In nucleotides, the CDR3 is TGTGCCAGCAGCGTCGGGACTTTGAGCAATCAGCCCCAGCATTTT.

The genes are TRBV7-8 and TRBJ2-7; D is unclear. CDR3 length equals 17 residues. Looked up from germline, CDR1 is SGHVS and CDR2 is FQNEAQ. The V and J ends lost 5 bases and 4 bases respectively, with 24 bases between them. The CDR3 bases are TGTGCCAGCAGCCCCCAAGCCTACCGAATTCGGGCTTACGAGCAGTACTTC. Translating gives CASSPQAYRIRAYEQYF. The whole variable domain, remainder taken from reference TRBV7-8 and TRBJ2-7, is GAGVSQSPRYKVAKRGQDVALRCDPISGHVSLFWYQQALGQGPEFLTYFQNEAQLDKSGLPSDRFFAERPEGSVSTLKIQRTQQEDSAVYLCASSPQAYRIRAYEQYFGPGTRLTVT.

This clone occurred once. The chain employs TRBV27 and TRBJ2-7; TRBD2 matches at 7 bases. Looked up from germline, CDR1 is MNHEY and CDR2 is SMNVEV (reference sequence). The ends lost 6 bases at V and 5 bases at J; junction bases unmatched: 19. CDR3 length equals 17 residues. CDR3: CASSSKVAGVRGNEQYF. The CDR3 DNA is TGTGCCAGCAGCTCAAAGGTTGCGGGAGTAAGGGGAAACGAGCAGTACTTC.

The CDR3 loop reads CASSYSTAGAEAFF. The CDR3 nucleotides read TGTGCCAGCAGTTACTCAACAGCTGGAGCTGAAGCTTTCTTT. This chain connects TRBV6-6 to TRBJ1-1; D remains ambiguous. The CDR3 extends over 14 amino acids. Germline V CDR1 and CDR2: MNHNY, SVGAGI (reference sequence). The V and J ends lost 0 bases and 6 bases respectively, with 11 bases between them.

V is TRBV18 and J is TRBJ2-6; 8 bases align to TRBD1. V was clipped by 3 bases and J by 4 bases; unmatched bases: 17. The length of the CDR3 is 20 residues. CDR1 and CDR2 (germline): KGHSH, LQKENI. The CDR3 loop is CASSPRLARGQGTGANVLTF. For the CDR3, the DNA is TGTGCCAGCTCACCCCGCTTAGCAAGAGGACAGGGAACCGGGGCCAACGTCCTGACTTTC.

The CDR3 loop reads CSVEHRGLGPNIQYF. CDR3 nucleotides: TGCAGCGTTGAACACAGGGGATTAGGGCCGAACATTCAGTACTTC. This chain joins TRBV29-1 and TRBJ2-4; the match to TRBD1 covers 7 bases. V shed 2 bases and J 7 bases; nucleotides not matched to a gene: 11. CDR1 and CDR2 from the germline V gene are SQVTM and ANQGSEA. The CDR3 has 15 amino acids.

The rearrangement joins TRBV10-3 to TRBJ2-7, with a tentative D call TRBD1 (7 bases). V shed 10 bases and J shed 9 bases, with 22 bases lying between them. Germline lookup yields CDR1 ENHRY and CDR2 SYGVKD. There are 13 residues in the CDR3. The CDR3 DNA reads TGTGCCACTCAGGGGGGCAGGGAGTATGGGCAGTACTTC. Translation: CATQGGREYGQYF.

As DNA, the CDR3 is TGCGCCAGCAGCCAAGGTCTTGCAGATACTAACTATGGCTACACCTTC. It specifies CASSQGLADTNYGYTF. The chain links TRBV4-1 to TRBJ1-2; D call uncertain. Germline V gene data show CDR1 as MGHRA and CDR2 as YSYEKL. The CDR3 spans 16 residues. The V end was cut by 1 base, the J end by 0 bases, with 12 bases between.